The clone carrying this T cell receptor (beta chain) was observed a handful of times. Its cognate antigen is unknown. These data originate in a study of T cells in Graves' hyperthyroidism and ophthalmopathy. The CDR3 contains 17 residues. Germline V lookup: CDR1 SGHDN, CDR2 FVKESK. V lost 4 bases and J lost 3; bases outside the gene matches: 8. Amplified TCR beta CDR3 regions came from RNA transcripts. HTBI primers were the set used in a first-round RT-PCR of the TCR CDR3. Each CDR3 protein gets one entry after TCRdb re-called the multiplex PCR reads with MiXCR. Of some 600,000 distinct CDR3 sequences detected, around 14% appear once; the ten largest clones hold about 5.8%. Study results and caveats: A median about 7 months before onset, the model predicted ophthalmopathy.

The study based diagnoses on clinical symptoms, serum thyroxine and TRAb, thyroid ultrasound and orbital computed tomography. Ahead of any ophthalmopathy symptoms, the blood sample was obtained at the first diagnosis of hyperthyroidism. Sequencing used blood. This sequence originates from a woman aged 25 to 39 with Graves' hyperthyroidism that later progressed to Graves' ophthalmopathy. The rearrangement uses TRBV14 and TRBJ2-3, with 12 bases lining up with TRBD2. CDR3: CASSPLRGTSGTDTQYF. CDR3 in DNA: TGTGCCAGCAGCCCCCTGAGGGGGACTAGCGGGACAGATACGCAGTATTTT.